A selection of T cell receptor beta chains follows, all from one sample in a study of T cells in Graves' hyperthyroidism and ophthalmopathy. TCRdb used MiXCR to reprocess the multiplex PCR reads, holding one entry per CDR3 protein. The sample yields some 320,000 distinct CDR3 sequences, 12% to 15% seen once. Input material: blood. The receptors derive from a woman aged 40 to 50 with Graves' ophthalmopathy. Each CDR3 is given with its conserved first and last residue. The D gene is left open where the match is weak. Expanded clones get a size class; other rows say once, few or many, or leave the size out.

D,size,J,V,length,DNA,CDR3
NA,many,TRBJ2-7,TRBV28,17,TGTGCCAGCAGTGGTGGTGTCGGCCGACCCAATTCCTACGAGCAGTACTTC,CASSGGVGRPNSYEQYF
TRBD2,few,TRBJ2-1,TRBV3-1,19,TGTGCCAGCAGCCAAGATAAGAGTACTAGCGGGAGCTCCTACAATGAGCAGTTCTTC,CASSQDKSTSGSSYNEQFF
NA,many,TRBJ2-3,TRBV29-1,17,TGCAGCTCCGGGGCAGGATGGCAGGCAGCTAGCACAGATACGCAGTATTTT,CSSGAGWQAASTDTQYF
NA,many,TRBJ1-2,TRBV6-1,14,TGTGCCAGCAGTGCCGTGCAGGGAAACTATGGCTACACCTTC,CASSAVQGNYGYTF
NA,few,TRBJ1-4,TRBV20-1,14,TGCAGTGCCCCATCCCACCAGGGGATTGAATTTCTGTTTTTT,CSAPSHQGIEFLFF
TRBD1,many,TRBJ1-5,TRBV6-1,15,TGTGCCAGCAGTGAAATGGACAGGGATAATCAGCCCCAGCATTTT,CASSEMDRDNQPQHF
NA,many,TRBJ1-1,TRBV12-3/TRBV12-4,12,TGTGCCAGCAGTTATTTTAACACTGAAGCTTTCTTT,CASSYFNTEAFF
NA,few,TRBJ2-3,TRBV9,15,TGTGCCAGCAGCGTAGAAGGGACGCAAAGGGATACGCAGTATTTT,CASSVEGTQRDTQYF
NA,few,TRBJ1-2,TRBV7-9,13,TGTGCCAGCAGCTCCGGGGCCCTATATGGCTACACCTTC,CASSSGALYGYTF
NA,many,TRBJ2-7,TRBV7-9,15,TGTGCCAGCAGCCCCGGGTGGGCGCGGAGCTACGAGCAGTACTTC,CASSPGWARSYEQYF
TRBD1,many,TRBJ1-2,TRBV24-1,14,TGTGCCACCAGTGCCCTGGACAGGGACTATGGCTACACCTTC,CATSALDRDYGYTF
NA,many,TRBJ2-7,TRBV12-3/TRBV12-4,14,TGTGCCAGCAGCCCCCCCGGGAAGCCTTACGAGCAGTACTTC,CASSPPGKPYEQYF
TRBD1,many,TRBJ1-1,TRBV15,15,TGTGCCACCACCCCGGACAGGGGGCGAAGAACTGAAGCTTTCTTT,CATTPDRGRRTEAFF
TRBD1,many,TRBJ2-2,TRBV11-2,14,TGTGCCAGCAGCCCACAGGGGATCACCGGGGAGCTGTTTTTT,CASSPQGITGELFF
TRBD2,many,TRBJ2-2,TRBV7-2,16,TGTGCCAGCAGCTTCGGGAGGGCCGGCGGACCCGGGGAGCTGTTTTTT,CASSFGRAGGPGELFF
NA,few,TRBJ2-2,TRBV11-2,15,TGTGCCAGCAGCTTAGTAGGGCTGATCACCGGGGAGCTGTTTTTT,CASSLVGLITGELFF
NA,few,TRBJ2-2,TRBV7-9,12,TGTGCCAGCAGGAGGGAGAAAGGGGAGCTGTTTTTT,CASRREKGELFF
NA,many,TRBJ2-7,TRBV6-2/TRBV6-3,14,TGTGCCAGCAGGCACCGGGACATCTCCTACGAGCAGTACTTC,CASRHRDISYEQYF
NA,NA,TRBJ2-7,TRBV28,12,TGTGCCAGCAAGGGCGGACCCTACGAGCAGTACTTC,CASKGGPYEQYF
NA,many,TRBJ1-1,TRBV2,15,TGTGCCAGCAGAGGGGGGGAGGTCGGGAGGACTGAAGCTTTCTTT,CASRGGEVGRTEAFF